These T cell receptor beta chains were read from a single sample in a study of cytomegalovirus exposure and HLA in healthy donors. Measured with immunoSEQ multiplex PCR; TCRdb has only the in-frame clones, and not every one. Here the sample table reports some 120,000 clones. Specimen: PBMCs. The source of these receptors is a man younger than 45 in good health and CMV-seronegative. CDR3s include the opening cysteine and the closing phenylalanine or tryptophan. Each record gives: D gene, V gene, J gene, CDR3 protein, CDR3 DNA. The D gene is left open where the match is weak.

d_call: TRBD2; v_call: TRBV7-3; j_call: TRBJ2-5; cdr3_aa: CASSMGGGETQYF; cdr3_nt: TGTGCCAGCAGTATGGGGGGGGGAGAGACCCAGTACTTC
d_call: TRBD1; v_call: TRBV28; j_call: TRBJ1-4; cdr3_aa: CASTLTGILTNEKLFF; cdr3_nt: TGTGCCAGCACCCTGACAGGGATCTTAACTAATGAAAAACTGTTTTTT
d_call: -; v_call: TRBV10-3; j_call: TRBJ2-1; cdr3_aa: CAISDGGLVGNEQFF; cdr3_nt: TGTGCCATCAGTGACGGGGGGCTGGTAGGCAATGAGCAGTTCTTC
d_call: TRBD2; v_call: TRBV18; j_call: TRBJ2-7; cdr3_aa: CASSPTGGFYEQYF; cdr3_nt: TGTGCCAGCTCACCCACGGGGGGTTTCTACGAGCAGTACTTC
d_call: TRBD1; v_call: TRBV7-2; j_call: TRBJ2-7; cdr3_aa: CASSQTGQASYEQYF; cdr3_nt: TGTGCCAGCAGCCAGACTGGACAGGCCTCCTACGAGCAGTACTTC
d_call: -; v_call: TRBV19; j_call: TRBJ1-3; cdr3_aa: CASSRSSGTTGNTIYF; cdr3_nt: TGTGCCAGCAGCCGCTCGTCCGGGACAACTGGAAACACCATATATTTT
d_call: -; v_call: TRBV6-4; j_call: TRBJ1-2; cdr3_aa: CASSDTLGTPYGYTF; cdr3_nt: TGTGCCAGCAGTGACACTCTCGGGACACCGTATGGCTACACCTTC
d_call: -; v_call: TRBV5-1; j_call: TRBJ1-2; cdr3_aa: CASSFESPNYGYTF; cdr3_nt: TGCGCCAGCAGCTTCGAGTCACCTAACTATGGCTACACCTTC
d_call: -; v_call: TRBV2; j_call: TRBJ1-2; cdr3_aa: CASRENYGYTF; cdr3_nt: TGTGCCAGCAGAGAGAACTATGGCTACACCTTC
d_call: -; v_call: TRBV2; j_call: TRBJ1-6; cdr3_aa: CASSRSSYNSPLHF; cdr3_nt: TGTGCCAGCTCTCGGAGCTCCTATAATTCACCCCTCCACTTT
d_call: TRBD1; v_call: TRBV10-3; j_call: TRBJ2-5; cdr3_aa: CAISAGTGVREETQYF; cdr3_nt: TGTGCCATCAGTGCCGGGACAGGGGTCAGGGAAGAGACCCAGTACTTC
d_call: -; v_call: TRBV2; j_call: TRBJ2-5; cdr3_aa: CASSTPDRPLQETQYF; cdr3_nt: TGTGCCAGCAGCACCCCGGACAGACCCTTGCAAGAGACCCAGTACTTC
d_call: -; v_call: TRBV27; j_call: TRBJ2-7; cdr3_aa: CASSSDRAYEQYF; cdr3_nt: TGTGCCAGCAGTTCCGACAGAGCCTACGAGCAGTACTTC
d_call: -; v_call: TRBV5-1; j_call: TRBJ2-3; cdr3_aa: CASSSGRGTDTQYF; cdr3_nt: TGCGCCAGCAGCTCTGGTCGGGGGACAGATACGCAGTATTTT
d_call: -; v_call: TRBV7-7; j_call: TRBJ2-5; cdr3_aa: CASSARVQETQYF; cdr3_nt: TGTGCCAGCAGCGCCAGGGTTCAAGAGACCCAGTACTTC
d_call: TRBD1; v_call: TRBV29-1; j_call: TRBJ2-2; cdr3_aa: CSVNTGTGGGELFF; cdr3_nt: TGCAGCGTTAACACCGGGACAGGGGGCGGGGAGCTGTTTTTT
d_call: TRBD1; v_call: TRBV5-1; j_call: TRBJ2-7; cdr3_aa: CASSLTGQGYEQYF; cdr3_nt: TGCGCCAGCAGCTTGACTGGACAGGGCTACGAGCAGTACTTC
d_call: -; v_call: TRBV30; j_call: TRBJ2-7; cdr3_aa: CAWSWENEQYF; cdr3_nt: TGTGCCTGGAGCTGGGAGAACGAGCAGTACTTC
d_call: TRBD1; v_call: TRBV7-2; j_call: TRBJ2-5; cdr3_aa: CASSPDRETTQYF; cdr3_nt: TGTGCCAGCAGCCCCGACAGGGAGACGACCCAGTACTTC
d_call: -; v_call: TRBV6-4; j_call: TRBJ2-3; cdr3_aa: CASSGGQGDTQYF; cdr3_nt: TGTGCCAGCAGCGGGGGGCAAGGAGATACGCAGTATTTT
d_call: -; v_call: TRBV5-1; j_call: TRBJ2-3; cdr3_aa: CASSKGETDTQYF; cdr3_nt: TGCGCCAGCTCCAAGGGGGAAACAGATACGCAGTATTTT
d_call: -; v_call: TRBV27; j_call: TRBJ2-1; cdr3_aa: CASSLSDAVNEQFF; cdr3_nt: TGTGCCAGCAGTTTATCGGATGCGGTCAATGAGCAGTTCTTC
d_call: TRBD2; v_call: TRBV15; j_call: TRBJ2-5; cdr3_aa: CATSRSTSGGAWETQYF; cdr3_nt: TGTGCCACCAGCAGATCGACTAGCGGGGGGGCATGGGAGACCCAGTACTTC
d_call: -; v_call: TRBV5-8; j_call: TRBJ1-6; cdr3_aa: CASSLDSPYNSPLHF; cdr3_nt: TGTGCCAGCAGCCTTGACAGCCCCTATAATTCACCCCTCCACTTT
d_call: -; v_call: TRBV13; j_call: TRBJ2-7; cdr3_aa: CASSLYGAHGQYF; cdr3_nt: TGTGCCAGCAGCTTATATGGGGCCCACGGGCAGTACTTC
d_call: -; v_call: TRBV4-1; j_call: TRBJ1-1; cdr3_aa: CASSQDPAGAAGTEAFF; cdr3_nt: TGCGCCAGCAGCCAAGATCCCGCAGGGGCGGCGGGCACTGAAGCTTTCTTT
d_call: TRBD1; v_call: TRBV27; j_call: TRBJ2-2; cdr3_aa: CASSLSRQGNTGELFF; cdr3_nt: TGTGCCAGCAGTTTATCAAGACAGGGGAACACCGGGGAGCTGTTTTTT
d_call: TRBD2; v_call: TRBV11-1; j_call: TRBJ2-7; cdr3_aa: CASSLGLAGVYEQYF; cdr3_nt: TGTGCCAGCAGCCTTGGACTAGCGGGGGTTTACGAGCAGTACTTC
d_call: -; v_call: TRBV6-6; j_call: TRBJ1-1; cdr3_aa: CASSSWANTEAFF; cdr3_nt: TGTGCCAGCAGTTCGTGGGCTAACACTGAAGCTTTCTTT
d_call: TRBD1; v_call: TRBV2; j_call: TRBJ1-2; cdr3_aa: CASRTGQGGYGYTF; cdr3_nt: TGTGCCAGCAGGACGGGACAGGGGGGGTATGGCTACACCTTC
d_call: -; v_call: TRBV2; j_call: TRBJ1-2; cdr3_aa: CASTSYGYTF; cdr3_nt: TGTGCCAGCACTTCCTATGGCTACACCTTC
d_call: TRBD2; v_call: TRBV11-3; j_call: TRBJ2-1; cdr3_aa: CASSPRLGAGGNEQFF; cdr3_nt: TGTGCCAGCAGCCCCCGACTGGGCGCGGGAGGTAATGAGCAGTTCTTC
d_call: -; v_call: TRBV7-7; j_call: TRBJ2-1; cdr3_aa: CASSTGLSVYNEQFF; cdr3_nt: TGTGCCAGCAGCACTGGACTGTCGGTCTACAATGAGCAGTTCTTC
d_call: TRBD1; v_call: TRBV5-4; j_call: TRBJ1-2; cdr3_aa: CASSPGGQGSGYTF; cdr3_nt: TGTGCCAGCAGCCCGGGGGGACAGGGATCAGGCTACACCTTC